A selection of T cell receptor beta chains follows, all from one sample in a study of resident and recirculating memory T cells in vitiligo. Only in-frame clones appear in the TCRdb table, and some are missing; sequencing was by immunoSEQ multiplex PCR. Among around 43,000 clones, around 90% were seen once, and the ten largest hold roughly 5%. The specimen sequenced was blood. The receptor source for this set is a male donor with vitiligo. Both conserved end residues are trimmed from each CDR3. A D gene is named only where the DNA matches it firmly. Clone sizes are given selectively: once, few, many, or a class where the clone is expanded.

J | D | V | size | CDR3
TRBJ2-1 | . | TRBV10-1 | . | ASRPRGGHNEQF
TRBJ2-2 | TRBD1 | TRBV19 | few | ASAGTGGTGELF
TRBJ1-2 | TRBD1 | TRBV5-6 | . | ASSLGTGRSGYT
TRBJ2-1 | . | TRBV11-3 | . | ASSRRGANEQF
TRBJ1-1 | . | TRBV27 | . | ASSFTTGLTTEAF
TRBJ1-2 | TRBD1 | TRBV7-9 | . | ASSPGQSYGYT
TRBJ2-3 | TRBD2 | TRBV7-2 | once | ASSWGTSGASDTQY
TRBJ2-5 | TRBD2 | TRBV7-9 | . | ASSPGAGVETQY
TRBJ1-2 | TRBD1 | TRBV9 | . | ASKGQGAVGYT
TRBJ2-7 | . | TRBV11-2 | . | ASSLDLTGRQY
TRBJ2-1 | TRBD1 | TRBV7-6 | . | ASSFVTQGSLGEQF
TRBJ2-3 | . | TRBV9 | . | ASSVTGIFTDTQY
TRBJ2-5 | . | TRBV14 | . | ASSPGGKETQY
TRBJ2-7 | TRBD1 | TRBV7-2 | . | ASSLSDRYEQY
TRBJ1-6 | TRBD1 | TRBV30 | once | AWGDRGNSPLH
TRBJ2-7 | . | TRBV28 | once | ASSSTVVGQY
TRBJ2-7 | TRBD1 | TRBV7-9 | . | ASSFGDRATYEQY
TRBJ1-6 | TRBD1 | TRBV5-1 | . | ASSLQTGENSPLH
TRBJ1-6 | . | TRBV4-1 | . | ASSPIALSGSPLH
TRBJ1-1 | . | TRBV30 | . | AWSQGLNTEAF
TRBJ2-1 | TRBD2 | TRBV7-3 | . | ASSFAGVSYNEQF
TRBJ1-5 | . | TRBV5-5 | . | ASSLLNEGRGPQH
TRBJ1-3 | . | TRBV9 | . | ASSVVGGGNTIY
TRBJ2-5 | . | TRBV7-8 | . | ASAREETQY
TRBJ2-3 | TRBD2 | TRBV9 | . | ASSVAERGEDTQY
TRBJ1-3 | . | TRBV6-1 | . | ASSRGGGNTIY
TRBJ2-3 | . | TRBV4-3 | . | ASSHDVSGTDTQY
TRBJ1-3 | TRBD1 | TRBV9 | . | ASSAPGQPSLGNTIY
TRBJ2-6 | TRBD1 | TRBV19 | . | ASRTGREVLT
TRBJ2-1 | TRBD1 | TRBV7-2 | once | ASSSFRTGDANEQF
TRBJ2-6 | . | TRBV5-6 | . | ASSSTGVRNVLT
TRBJ1-1 | TRBD1 | TRBV19 | . | ASRAGTVYTEAF
TRBJ2-5 | . | TRBV4-2 | . | ASSPQKGTDQETQY
TRBJ1-6 | TRBD1 | TRBV4-1 | . | ASSQRQGSSPLH
TRBJ1-2 | . | TRBV28 | once | ASTISPGGYT
TRBJ1-1 | . | TRBV2 | . | ASKLQGLAF